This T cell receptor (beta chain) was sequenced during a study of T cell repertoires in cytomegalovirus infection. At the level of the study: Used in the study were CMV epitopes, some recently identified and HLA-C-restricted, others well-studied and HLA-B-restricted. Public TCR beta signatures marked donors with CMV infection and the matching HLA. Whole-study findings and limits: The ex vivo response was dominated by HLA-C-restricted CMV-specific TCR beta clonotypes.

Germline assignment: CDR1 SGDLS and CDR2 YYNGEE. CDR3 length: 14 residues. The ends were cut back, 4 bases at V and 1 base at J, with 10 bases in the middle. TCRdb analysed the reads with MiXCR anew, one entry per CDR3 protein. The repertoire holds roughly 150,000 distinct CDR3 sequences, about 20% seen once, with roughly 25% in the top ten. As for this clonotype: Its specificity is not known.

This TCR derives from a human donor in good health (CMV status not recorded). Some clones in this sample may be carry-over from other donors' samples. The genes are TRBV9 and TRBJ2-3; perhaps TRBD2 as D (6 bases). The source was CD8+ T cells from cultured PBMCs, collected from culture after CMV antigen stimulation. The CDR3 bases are TGTGCCAGCAGCAAGTGGGGGGGCACAGATACGCAGTATTTT. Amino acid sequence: CASSKWGGTDTQYF. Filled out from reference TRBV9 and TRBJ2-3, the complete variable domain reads DSGVTQTPKHLITATGQRVTLRCSPRSGDLSVYWYQQSLDQGLQFLIQYYNGEERAKGNILERFSAQQFPDLHSELNLSSLELGDSALYFCASSKWGGTDTQYFGPGTRLTVL.